A selection of T cell receptor beta chains follows, all from one sample in a study of CD8+CD57+ T cells in acquired aplastic anemia. TCRdb fed the reads into MiXCR, producing one record per CDR3 protein. The table lists around 170,000 distinct CDR3 sequences, just under 50% of them singletons. The specimen was sorted CD4+, CD8+, or CD8+CD57+ T cells (not recorded which) from PBMCs. The receptors shown here come from a human donor with aplastic anemia. CDR3s include the opening cysteine and the closing phenylalanine or tryptophan. A D gene is named only where the DNA matches it firmly. Not every row has a clone size; where given, it reads once, few, many or a size class.

d_call: .
clone_size: .
j_call: TRBJ2-7
v_call: TRBV3-1
cdr3_nt: TGTGCCAGCAGCCAAGACGGACTGGCCTACGAGCAGTACTTC
cdr3_aa: CASSQDGLAYEQYF

d_call: .
clone_size: few
j_call: TRBJ1-1
v_call: TRBV27
cdr3_nt: TGTGCCAGCAGCTCTCGGGACACCACTGAAGCTTTCTTT
cdr3_aa: CASSSRDTTEAFF

d_call: .
clone_size: few
j_call: TRBJ2-5
v_call: TRBV15
cdr3_nt: TGTGCCACCAGCAGCACTAGGGACGGTCAAGAGACCCAGTACTTC
cdr3_aa: CATSSTRDGQETQYF

d_call: .
clone_size: many
j_call: TRBJ2-5
v_call: TRBV24-1
cdr3_nt: TGTGCCACCAGTCACCCGACTAGGAGTGAGACCCAGTACTTC
cdr3_aa: CATSHPTRSETQYF

d_call: .
clone_size: many
j_call: TRBJ2-1
v_call: TRBV12-3/TRBV12-4
cdr3_nt: TGTGCCACAAGTCCCGGGGACCATGAGCAGTTCTTC
cdr3_aa: CATSPGDHEQFF

d_call: .
clone_size: .
j_call: TRBJ2-5
v_call: TRBV20-1
cdr3_nt: TGCAGTGCTAGAGGCAAACAAGAGACCCAGTACTTC
cdr3_aa: CSARGKQETQYF

d_call: TRBD2
clone_size: .
j_call: TRBJ2-7
v_call: TRBV20-1
cdr3_nt: TGCAGTGCCCCACAGCTGACTAGCGGGACCTACGAGCAGTACTTC
cdr3_aa: CSAPQLTSGTYEQYF

d_call: TRBD2
clone_size: few
j_call: TRBJ2-2
v_call: TRBV24-1
cdr3_nt: TGTGCCACCAGTGACCGGACTAGGGCGAGCGGGGAGCTGTTTTTT
cdr3_aa: CATSDRTRASGELFF

d_call: TRBD2
clone_size: .
j_call: TRBJ2-2
v_call: TRBV19
cdr3_nt: TGTGCCAGTAGAAGGAGGGAGGGCATAAGCCCCGGGGAGCTGTTTTTT
cdr3_aa: CASRRREGISPGELFF

d_call: TRBD2
clone_size: .
j_call: TRBJ2-1
v_call: TRBV19
cdr3_nt: TGTGCCAGTAAGGTAGCGGGGGCGTACAATGAGCAGTTCTTC
cdr3_aa: CASKVAGAYNEQFF

d_call: .
clone_size: few
j_call: TRBJ2-7
v_call: TRBV6-1
cdr3_nt: TGTGCCAGCCATCCGGCGCCGAACTCCTACGAGCAGTACTTC
cdr3_aa: CASHPAPNSYEQYF

d_call: .
clone_size: .
j_call: TRBJ1-6
v_call: TRBV30
cdr3_nt: TGTGCCTGGAAACAGGGATATAATTCACCCCTCCACTTT
cdr3_aa: CAWKQGYNSPLHF

d_call: .
clone_size: many
j_call: TRBJ1-4
v_call: TRBV7-9
cdr3_nt: TGTGCCAGCAGGTGGGGAGAAGATGAAAAACTGTTTTTT
cdr3_aa: CASRWGEDEKLFF

d_call: TRBD2
clone_size: .
j_call: TRBJ2-7
v_call: TRBV20-1
cdr3_nt: TGCAGTGCTCGGGACTACCTCTACGAGCAGTACTTC
cdr3_aa: CSARDYLYEQYF

d_call: .
clone_size: many
j_call: TRBJ1-2
v_call: TRBV7-9
cdr3_nt: TGTGCCAGCAGCTCCGCGGTTGTGGGACTAAACACCTTC
cdr3_aa: CASSSAVVGLNTF

d_call: TRBD1
clone_size: .
j_call: TRBJ2-1
v_call: TRBV7-7
cdr3_nt: TGTGCTAGCAGCCCGGGACAGGGCTACAATGAGCAGTTCTTC
cdr3_aa: CASSPGQGYNEQFF

d_call: TRBD2
clone_size: .
j_call: TRBJ2-1
v_call: TRBV25-1
cdr3_nt: TGTGCCACTAAGGGAAAGCGGGGGGCCTACAATGAGCAGCTCTTC
cdr3_aa: CATKGKRGAYNEQLF

d_call: .
clone_size: .
j_call: TRBJ1-1
v_call: TRBV12-5
cdr3_nt: TGTGCTAGTGGCCTTCCTAGGCAGGGCACTGAAGCTTTCTTT
cdr3_aa: CASGLPRQGTEAFF

d_call: .
clone_size: .
j_call: TRBJ2-4
v_call: TRBV4-1
cdr3_nt: TGCGCCAGCAGCCTCTCCCCCGACAGCTCAAACATTCAGTACTTC
cdr3_aa: CASSLSPDSSNIQYF

d_call: .
clone_size: .
j_call: TRBJ2-7
v_call: TRBV7-2
cdr3_nt: TGTGCCAGCAGCTTAGAATTAGGATACGAGCAGTACTTC
cdr3_aa: CASSLELGYEQYF

d_call: .
clone_size: many
j_call: TRBJ1-5
v_call: TRBV4-1
cdr3_nt: TGCGCCAGCAGCCAAGGAAGACTGGGTAGAGCTCAGCCCCAGCATTTT
cdr3_aa: CASSQGRLGRAQPQHF

d_call: .
clone_size: .
j_call: TRBJ2-7
v_call: TRBV19
cdr3_nt: TGTGCCAGTAGTCCACAGGTCTCCTACGAGCAGTACTTC
cdr3_aa: CASSPQVSYEQYF

d_call: .
clone_size: .
j_call: TRBJ1-2
v_call: TRBV7-9
cdr3_nt: TGTGCCAGCAGCCCGGTGGCGGACTATGGCTACACCTTC
cdr3_aa: CASSPVADYGYTF

d_call: .
clone_size: few
j_call: TRBJ1-1
v_call: TRBV6-1
cdr3_nt: TGTGCCAGCAGTGAAGCGGTCTGGAGGGTATCTGAAGCTTTCTTT
cdr3_aa: CASSEAVWRVSEAFF

d_call: .
clone_size: .
j_call: TRBJ1-6
v_call: TRBV20-1
cdr3_nt: TGCAGTGCTAGAGTAGGGATGGACCATTCACCCCTCCACTTT
cdr3_aa: CSARVGMDHSPLHF

d_call: .
clone_size: .
j_call: TRBJ2-1
v_call: TRBV5-1
cdr3_nt: TGCGCCAGCAGCCCAACTAGCCCCAACGATGAGCAGTTCTTC
cdr3_aa: CASSPTSPNDEQFF

d_call: TRBD1
clone_size: .
j_call: TRBJ1-2
v_call: TRBV25-1
cdr3_nt: TGTGCCAGCGGGGGGACAGCGAACTATGGCTACACCTTC
cdr3_aa: CASGGTANYGYTF

d_call: .
clone_size: .
j_call: TRBJ2-7
v_call: TRBV19
cdr3_nt: TGTGCCAGTAGTATGGTTGGCAGGTACTCAGACGAGCAGTACTTC
cdr3_aa: CASSMVGRYSDEQYF

d_call: TRBD2
clone_size: many
j_call: TRBJ2-7
v_call: TRBV7-2
cdr3_nt: TGTGCCAGCAGCTTAGCCCCGGGACTAGCGCTATACGAGCAGTACTTC
cdr3_aa: CASSLAPGLALYEQYF

d_call: .
clone_size: .
j_call: TRBJ1-1
v_call: TRBV30
cdr3_nt: TGTGCCTGGAGCTCCCAAGGGTCGGGCGCTGAAGCTTTCTTT
cdr3_aa: CAWSSQGSGAEAFF

d_call: .
clone_size: .
j_call: TRBJ2-5
v_call: TRBV7-3
cdr3_nt: TGTGCCAGCAGCCACCCCGGGGAGACCCAGTACTTC
cdr3_aa: CASSHPGETQYF

d_call: TRBD2
clone_size: .
j_call: TRBJ2-5
v_call: TRBV7-2
cdr3_nt: TGTGCCAGCAGCCTACTAGCGGGAGGGGGGGAGACCCAGTACTTC
cdr3_aa: CASSLLAGGGETQYF

d_call: .
clone_size: .
j_call: TRBJ2-1
v_call: TRBV7-9
cdr3_nt: TGTGCCAGCAGCTTAAAAGGCAGCTCCTACAATGAGCAGTTCTTC
cdr3_aa: CASSLKGSSYNEQFF

d_call: TRBD1
clone_size: .
j_call: TRBJ2-2
v_call: TRBV7-9
cdr3_nt: TGTGCCAGCAGACCGGGACAGGGGGCCGGCGGGGAGCTGTTTTTT
cdr3_aa: CASRPGQGAGGELFF

d_call: .
clone_size: few
j_call: TRBJ2-5
v_call: TRBV5-4
cdr3_nt: TGTGCCACCAACGAAGGGGGGGAATGGGAGACCCAGTACTTC
cdr3_aa: CATNEGGEWETQYF

d_call: .
clone_size: once
j_call: TRBJ1-6
v_call: TRBV29-1
cdr3_nt: TGCAGCTCCGGACAGTTTCAAAATTCACCCCTCCACTTT
cdr3_aa: CSSGQFQNSPLHF

d_call: .
clone_size: .
j_call: TRBJ2-5
v_call: TRBV7-7
cdr3_nt: TGTGCTAGCGGCTTCGACAGCTTGGGGGCCCAGTACTTC
cdr3_aa: CASGFDSLGAQYF

d_call: TRBD2
clone_size: .
j_call: TRBJ2-1
v_call: TRBV7-7
cdr3_nt: TGTGCCAGAGCTCTGGCGGGAGTTGGAAATGAGCAGTTCTTC
cdr3_aa: CARALAGVGNEQFF

d_call: TRBD1
clone_size: many
j_call: TRBJ1-2
v_call: TRBV9
cdr3_nt: TGTGCCAGCAGCGCTGAAACAGGGGGCGATGGCTACACCTTC
cdr3_aa: CASSAETGGDGYTF

d_call: TRBD1
clone_size: .
j_call: TRBJ1-5
v_call: TRBV7-6
cdr3_nt: TGTGCCAGCAGCTATGGACAGGGAGATCAGCCCCAGCATTTT
cdr3_aa: CASSYGQGDQPQHF

d_call: .
clone_size: .
j_call: TRBJ1-6
v_call: TRBV5-1
cdr3_nt: TGCGCCAGCAGCTCCTCGGGGGGGACGGGTTCACCCCTCCACTTT
cdr3_aa: CASSSSGGTGSPLHF

d_call: .
clone_size: .
j_call: TRBJ1-4
v_call: TRBV24-1
cdr3_nt: TGTGCCACCAGTGTTCCTAGCGGGAACTCCTACAATGAAAAACTGTTTTTT
cdr3_aa: CATSVPSGNSYNEKLFF

d_call: TRBD2
clone_size: few
j_call: TRBJ2-3
v_call: TRBV20-1
cdr3_nt: TGCAGTGCGGGACTAGCTTCAGATACGCAGTATTTT
cdr3_aa: CSAGLASDTQYF

d_call: TRBD2
clone_size: .
j_call: TRBJ2-7
v_call: TRBV15
cdr3_nt: TGTGCCACCAGCAGAGGATCGGCTAGCGGGGGCTACGAGCAGTACTTC
cdr3_aa: CATSRGSASGGYEQYF

d_call: .
clone_size: .
j_call: TRBJ1-2
v_call: TRBV7-2
cdr3_nt: TGTGCCAGCAGAAGGGATGGCCACCCCCTATATGGCTACACCTTC
cdr3_aa: CASRRDGHPLYGYTF

d_call: .
clone_size: .
j_call: TRBJ1-6
v_call: TRBV28
cdr3_nt: TGTGCCAGCAGTTTGGGGTTCACCCTCCACTTT
cdr3_aa: CASSLGFTLHF

d_call: .
clone_size: .
j_call: TRBJ2-5
v_call: TRBV7-9
cdr3_nt: TGTGCCAGCAGCTCTGGCCGGTTCCAAGAGACCCAGTACTTC
cdr3_aa: CASSSGRFQETQYF

d_call: TRBD1
clone_size: .
j_call: TRBJ2-7
v_call: TRBV5-1
cdr3_nt: TGCGCCAGCAGCTTACGGACAGGGAACGAGCAGTACTTC
cdr3_aa: CASSLRTGNEQYF